This T cell receptor beta chain emerged from a study of shared clonotypes between healthy human individuals. Study results and limitations: Only a few donors were included, so the genetic and exposure-history diversity represented was limited.

As to this clone: Its specificity is unknown.

Method: immunoSEQ multiplex PCR; TCRdb's copy keeps in-frame clones and lacks some. The sample has some 470,000 clones; 75% to 85% are singletons. This CDR3 has 16 residues. The germline V and J ends were trimmed by 6 bases and 4 bases, with 20 bases remaining between them. Germline assignment: CDR1 MNHEY and CDR2 SMNVEV (reference sequence). Sequenced material: PBMCs. The chain is built from TRBV27 and TRBJ2-3; tentatively, D is TRBD1 (6 bases). The sequence was obtained from a woman in her 40s in good health. Some clones in this sample may be carry-over from other donors' samples. Here the CDR3 reads CASSPNRVGPPDTQYF. In DNA, the CDR3 is TGTGCCAGCAGCCCGAACAGGGTTGGTCCCCCAGATACGCAGTATTTT.